This T cell receptor (beta chain) was sequenced in a study of blood T cell repertoires in COVID-19. Study details: COVID-19 samples, acute and convalescent, were from the United States, Italy and Spain.

The authors' processing: Cell counts per sample came from amplifying reference gene primers. This table comes from immunoSEQ multiplex PCR, and its TCRdb copy is limited to in-frame clones, with some not included. V and J calls and clone size are those listed in that table; D and trimming were worked out from the DNA. The table lists tens of thousands of clones, approximately 79% of them singletons. In germline, CDR1 is SEHNR, CDR2 FQNEAQ (reference sequence). V was cut by 5 bases and J by 7 bases, with 17 bases left in between. The CDR3 covers 15 residues. The sequence was collected from an older man with acute or convalescent COVID-19. The rearrangement joins TRBV7-9 to TRBJ1-4, with unresolved D. Sequenced input: peripheral blood. The CDR3 here is CASSPARTGREKLFF. In DNA, the CDR3 is TGTGCCAGCAGCCCCGCCCGTACGGGTCGTGAAAAACTGTTTTTT. Full variable domain (missing parts from reference TRBV7-9 and TRBJ1-4): DTGVSQNPRHKITKRGQNVTFRCDPISEHNRLYWYRQTLGQGPEFLTYFQNEAQLEKSRLLSDRFSAERPKGSFSTLEIQRTEQGDSAMYLCASSPARTGREKLFFGSGTQLSVL.